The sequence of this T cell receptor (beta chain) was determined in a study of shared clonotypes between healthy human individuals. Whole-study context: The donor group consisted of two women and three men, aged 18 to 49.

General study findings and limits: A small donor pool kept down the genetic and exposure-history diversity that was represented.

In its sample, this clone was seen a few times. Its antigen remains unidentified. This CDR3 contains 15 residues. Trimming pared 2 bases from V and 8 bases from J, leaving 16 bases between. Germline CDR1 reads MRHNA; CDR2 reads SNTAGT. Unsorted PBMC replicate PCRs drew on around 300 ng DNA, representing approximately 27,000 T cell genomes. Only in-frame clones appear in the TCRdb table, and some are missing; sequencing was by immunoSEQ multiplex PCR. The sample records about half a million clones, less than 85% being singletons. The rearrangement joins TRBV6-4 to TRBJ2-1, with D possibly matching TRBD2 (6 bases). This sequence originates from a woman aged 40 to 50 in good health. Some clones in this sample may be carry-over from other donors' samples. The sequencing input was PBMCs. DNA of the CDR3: TGTGCCAGCAGTGACGGGGGGAACGGAGGGGATGAGCAGTTCTTC. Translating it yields CASSDGGNGGDEQFF.